The 24 T cell receptor beta chains below were found in one sample sequenced in a study of cytomegalovirus exposure and HLA in healthy donors. PCR amplification relied on 60 Vbeta primers (plus 13 Jbeta primers). Profiled with immunoSEQ multiplex PCR; TCRdb holds only in-frame clones, not every one. The repertoire holds approximately 170,000 clones, approximately 88% seen once, with 0.95% to 1.5% in the top ten. Sequencing was done on a sample of PBMCs. Source of these receptors: a boy between 2 and 10 years old in good health and CMV-seronegative.

This sequence joins TRBV28 and TRBJ1-2, with D maybe TRBD1 (5 bases). V was shortened by 4 bases and J by 6 bases, with 18 bases between the two germline ends. The length of the CDR3 is 15 residues. Germline V gives CDR1 MDHEN, CDR2 SYDVKM. CDR3 nucleotide sequence: TGTGCCAGCAGTTCCACAGCAGGGATTGACAATGGCTACACCTTC. Encoded protein: CASSSTAGIDNGYTF.

This chain's CDR3 is CSFAGGGANYGYTF. The CDR3 nucleotides read TGCAGCTTTGCGGGGGGGGGAGCTAACTATGGCTACACCTTC. V gene TRBV29-1 combines with J gene TRBJ1-2, with D perhaps TRBD1 (5 bases). The CDR3 totals 14 residues. Germline CDR1 SQVTM, CDR2 ANQGSEA. V shed 8 bases and J shed 0 bases, with 16 bases lying between them.

J is TRBJ1-2 and V is TRBV28, with D possibly being TRBD1 (5 bases). The V gene lost 6 bases and the J gene lost 2 bases, with 16 bases spanning the gap. CDR1 is MDHEN and CDR2 is SYDVKM in the germline V gene. The CDR3 totals 15 residues. The CDR3 DNA sequence: TGTGCCAGCAGCTCCCCCGGGGGTCTAAACTATGGCTACACCTTC. This gives the protein CASSSPGGLNYGYTF.

This chain connects TRBV12-5 to TRBJ1-2; a weak D match, TRBD1 (5 bases). CDR3 length: 17 residues. Trimming shortened V by 7 bases and J by 2 bases, and 23 bases separated the two germline ends. Per the germline V gene, CDR1 is LGHNT and CDR2 is FRNRAP. The CDR3 reads CASVPFGRVHENYGYTF. Written as DNA, the CDR3 is TGTGCTAGTGTCCCCTTCGGCAGGGTTCACGAAAACTATGGCTACACCTTC.

This clone appeared once. The rearrangement joins TRBV19 to TRBJ1-1; 8 nucleotides match TRBD1. Germline V lookup: CDR1 LNHDA, CDR2 SQIVND (reference sequence). Trimming cost V 6 bases and J 2 bases; bases outside gene matches: 5. There are 14 residues in the CDR3. CDR3 loop: CASRIRGRNTEAFF. In nucleotides, the CDR3 is TGTGCCAGTAGAATCAGGGGGCGCAACACTGAAGCTTTCTTT.

The chain combines TRBV6-5 with TRBJ2-3; TRBD1 might be the D (5 bases). The germline gives CDR1 MNHEY, CDR2 SVGAGI. Trimming took off 2 bases at V and 7 bases at J, with 13 bases between the two ends. The CDR3 spans 14 residues. CDR3 nucleotide sequence: TGTGCCAGCAGTTACAGCCCGACAGTGAATACGCAGTATTTT. Protein product: CASSYSPTVNTQYF.

This clone appeared a single time. J is TRBJ1-3 and V is TRBV7-2; 7 bases line up with TRBD1. The CDR3 is 19 amino acids. After removal of 5 bases from V and 2 bases from J, the junction contained 18 bases not matched to a gene. Germline CDR1 reads SGHTA; CDR2 reads FQGNSA. CDR3: CASSPRGSGTVIPGNTIYF. The CDR3 coding sequence is TGTGCCAGCAGCCCAAGGGGCTCCGGGACAGTAATTCCTGGAAACACCATATATTTT.

V is TRBV27 and J is TRBJ1-1; 9 nucleotides agree with TRBD1. CDR1 is MNHEY and CDR2 is SMNVEV in the germline V gene (reference sequence). The CDR3 runs 14 residues. The V and J ends lost 4 bases and 2 bases, in that order; junction bases with no gene match: 2. The chain's CDR3 is CASSWDRENTEAFF. Here the CDR3 DNA reads TGTGCCAGCAGTTGGGACAGGGAAAACACTGAAGCTTTCTTT.

The chain carries TRBV15 and TRBJ1-5; 10 bases match TRBD1. CDR3 length equals 15 residues. From germline, CDR1 is LNHNV and CDR2 YYDKDF (reference sequence). Trimming cost V 4 bases and J 6 bases; bases outside gene matches: 6. Here the CDR3 reads CATSTPDRGSQPQHF. The DNA of the CDR3 is TGTGCCACCAGCACCCCGGACAGGGGGAGTCAGCCCCAGCATTTT.

The V call is TRBV29-1, the J call TRBJ1-1, with D possibly being TRBD1 (6 bases). Germline CDR1 is SQVTM and CDR2 is ANQGSEA. This CDR3 region has 15 residues. Trimming removed 5 bases from V and 5 bases from J, with 21 bases in between. CDR3 bases: TGCAGCGTTTTTAGGAGGGCGGGGGGCGGTACTGAAGCTTTCTTT. Its protein is CSVFRRAGGGTEAFF. The variable domain in full, completed from reference TRBV29-1 and TRBJ1-1, reads SAVISQKPSRDICQRGTSLTIQCQVDSQVTMMFWYRQQPGQSLTLIATANQGSEATYESGFVIDKFPISRPNLTFSTLTVSNMSPEDSSIYLCSVFRRAGGGTEAFFGQGTRLTVV.

For the CDR3, the DNA is TGTGCCTGGAGTCAGGGAACCGGGGAGCTGTTTTTT. It is translated as CAWSQGTGELFF. This sequence joins TRBV30 and TRBJ2-2; TRBD1 might be the D (5 bases). CDR3 length equals 12 residues. The germline CDR1 and CDR2 sequences are GTSNPN and SVGIG (reference sequence). V gave up 2 bases and J gave up 5 bases, with 6 bases separating them.

The chain links TRBV2 to TRBJ2-7; 7 nucleotides line up with TRBD1. V was clipped by 4 bases and J by 3 bases; unmatched bases: 3. CDR3 length: 13 residues. Per the germline V gene, CDR1 is SNHLY and CDR2 is FYNNEI. The CDR3 reads CASSAQGIYEQYF. The CDR3 DNA is TGTGCCAGCAGTGCACAGGGGATCTACGAGCAGTACTTC. Full variable domain (remainder filled in from reference TRBV2 and TRBJ2-7): EPEVTQTPSHQVTQMGQEVILRCVPISNHLYFYWYRQILGQKVEFLVSFYNNEISEKSEIFDDQFSVERPDGSNFTLKIRSTKLEDSAMYFCASSAQGIYEQYFGPGTRLTVT.

The rearrangement joins TRBV5-4 to TRBJ1-1; 7 bases map to TRBD1. CDR3 length: 14 amino acids. From germline, CDR1 is SGHNT and CDR2 YYREEE (reference sequence). Trimming took 5 bases from V and 5 from J; bases not matched to a gene: 9. The CDR3 sequence: CASRVGQEKTEAFF. The CDR3 nucleotides are TGTGCCAGCAGAGTTGGACAGGAGAAGACTGAAGCTTTCTTT.

The gene calls are TRBV7-9 and TRBJ1-1; no clear D. This CDR3 spans 13 amino acids. Between the trimmed V and J ends, which lost 5 bases and 5 bases, there was a span of 12 bases. The germline V gene has CDR1 SEHNR and CDR2 FQNEAQ (reference sequence). CDR3 sequence reads: CASSLRLGTEAFF. The CDR3 DNA reads as TGTGCCAGCAGCCTAAGACTTGGAACTGAAGCTTTCTTT. The entire variable domain, with the rest obtained from reference TRBV7-9 and TRBJ1-1, is as follows: DTGVSQNPRHKITKRGQNVTFRCDPISEHNRLYWYRQTLGQGPEFLTYFQNEAQLEKSRLLSDRFSAERPKGSFSTLEIQRTEQGDSAMYLCASSLRLGTEAFFGQGTRLTVV.

V gene TRBV7-2 combines with J gene TRBJ2-2, with 12 nucleotides matching TRBD1. J was trimmed by 4 bases and V by 2 bases; bases with no gene match: 5. This CDR3 spans 17 amino acids. Germline V gene data show CDR1 as SGHTA and CDR2 as FQGNSA. The CDR3 coding sequence is TGTGCCAGCAGCTTATCCGGGACAGGGGGCGGCACCGGGGAGCTGTTTTTT. It codes for CASSLSGTGGGTGELFF.

This chain uses TRBV5-1 with TRBJ1-2; TRBD1 agrees at 12 bases. The V gene's germline CDR1 is SGHRS and CDR2 YFSETQ. The CDR3 is 16 residues long. J was trimmed by 0 bases and V by 7 bases; bases with no gene match: 7. The CDR3 DNA reads TGCGCCAGCGAACCGGGACAGGGGGCGTCTAACTATGGCTACACCTTC. Translation gives CASEPGQGASNYGYTF.

Concerning this clone itself: At one of its ends the junction is not consistent with the germline gene, which may arise from a read error. This rearrangement joins TRBV9 to TRBJ2-7; the match to TRBD2 covers 9 bases. This CDR3 contains 15 residues. Germline values: CDR1 SGDLS, CDR2 YYNGEE. CDR3 sequence: CASSPSGTSIYGQYF. The CDR3 nucleotides read TGTGCCAGCAGCCCCAGCGGGACTAGCATCTACGGGCAGTACTTC.

The chain carries TRBV14 and TRBJ1-3; tentative D call: TRBD1 (6 bases). This CDR3 contains 16 residues. Germline loops: CDR1 SGHDN, CDR2 FVKESK. Trimming cost V 4 bases and J 0 bases, with 13 bases left between them. The CDR3 bases are TGTGCCAGCAGCCTACGGACAGCAAGCTCTGGAAACACCATATATTTT. Protein product: CASSLRTASSGNTIYF.

The chain uses TRBV4-1 and TRBJ2-7; 10 bases are shared with TRBD2. The CDR3 is 16 amino acids. Germline CDR1 is MGHRA and CDR2 is YSYEKL. The V and J ends lost 0 bases and 5 bases, in that order; junction bases with no gene match: 7. For the CDR3, the DNA is TGCGCCAGCAGCCAAGATAATACTAGCGGGATGCACGAGCAGTACTTC. This codes for CASSQDNTSGMHEQYF.

The chain joins TRBV19 to TRBJ1-5, with D tentatively TRBD1 (5 bases). Germline V gene lookup returns CDR1 LNHDA and CDR2 SQIVND (reference sequence). Trimming removed 3 bases from V and 5 bases from J, with 11 bases in between. This CDR3 region has 14 residues. CDR3 region: CASSIRGTDQPQHF. CDR3 DNA sequence: TGTGCCAGTAGTATTCGCGGGACGGATCAGCCCCAGCATTTT.

The rearrangement uses TRBV4-2 and TRBJ2-7; 9 nucleotides line up with TRBD2. In germline, CDR1 is LGHNA, CDR2 YNFKEQ. The CDR3 is 14 residues long. The V gene end was trimmed by 0 bases and the J gene end by 4 bases; junction bases not matched to a gene: 1. The CDR3 loop is CASSQEREGYEQYF. For the CDR3, the DNA is TGTGCCAGCAGCCAAGAGCGGGAGGGGTACGAGCAGTACTTC.

This clone was seen only once. The rearrangement uses TRBV7-6 and TRBJ2-3; 10 bases are a match to TRBD2. Per germline, CDR1 SGHVS and CDR2 FNYEAQ. V shed 5 bases and J 6 bases; nucleotides not matched to a gene: 8. This CDR3 is built from 15 residues. The CDR3 sequence: CASSGLAGAFDTQYF. The DNA of the CDR3 is TGTGCCAGCAGCGGGCTAGCGGGAGCGTTCGATACGCAGTATTTT.

This clone was found a few times. This CDR3 reads CASSLYRAGNTIYF. CDR3 sequence (DNA): TGTGCCAGCAGTTTATACAGGGCTGGAAACACCATATATTTT. The rearrangement links TRBV28 to TRBJ1-3, with D perhaps TRBD1 (6 bases). In germline, CDR1 is MDHEN, CDR2 SYDVKM. V dropped 1 base and J dropped 2 bases, with 6 bases sitting between them. This CDR3 has 14 residues.

The chain combines TRBV11-2 with TRBJ2-1, with 7 bases matching TRBD2. Germline lookup yields CDR1 SGHAT and CDR2 FQNNGV. V was pared by 5 bases and J by 0 bases, with 10 bases of the junction left unmatched. This CDR3 spans 17 amino acids. As DNA, the CDR3 is TGTGCCAGCAGCCGAACTAGCGCCGGAAGCTCCTACAATGAGCAGTTCTTC. Its protein product is CASSRTSAGSSYNEQFF.